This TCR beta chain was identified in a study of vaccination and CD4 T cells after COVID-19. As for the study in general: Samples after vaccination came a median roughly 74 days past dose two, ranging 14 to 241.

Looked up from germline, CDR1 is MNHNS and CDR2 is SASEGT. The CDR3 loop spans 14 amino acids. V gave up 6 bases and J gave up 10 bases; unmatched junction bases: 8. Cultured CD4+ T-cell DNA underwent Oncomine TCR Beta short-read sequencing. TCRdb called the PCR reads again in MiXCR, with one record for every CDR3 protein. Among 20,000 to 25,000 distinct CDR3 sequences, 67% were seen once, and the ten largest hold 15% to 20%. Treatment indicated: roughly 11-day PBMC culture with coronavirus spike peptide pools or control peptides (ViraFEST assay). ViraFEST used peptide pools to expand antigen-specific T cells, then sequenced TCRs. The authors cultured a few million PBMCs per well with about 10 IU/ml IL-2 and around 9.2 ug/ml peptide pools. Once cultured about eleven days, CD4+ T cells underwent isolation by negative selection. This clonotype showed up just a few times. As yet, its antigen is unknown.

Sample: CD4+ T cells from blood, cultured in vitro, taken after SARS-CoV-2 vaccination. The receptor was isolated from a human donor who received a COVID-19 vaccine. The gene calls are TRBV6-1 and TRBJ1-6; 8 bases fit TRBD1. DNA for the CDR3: TGTGCCAGCAGCTGGACAGGGTCAGAATCACCCCTCCACTTT. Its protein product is CASSWTGSESPLHF.